The source of this TCR beta chain is a study of cytomegalovirus exposure and HLA in healthy donors. Study-wide results and limits: Common viral pathogens were later found to be apparently linked to several of the most significant clusters. Whilst most TCR sequences proved rare, a subset of public TCRs occurred across many donors. Sequencing likely caused a cluster of highly shared sequence variants. Beyond CMV serostatus, there was no information to go on about immune exposure.

Use of 60 Vbeta and 13 Jbeta primers characterized the PCR. Method: immunoSEQ multiplex PCR; TCRdb's copy keeps in-frame clones and lacks some. The sample yields about 160,000 clones, 65% to 80% seen once. As for this clone: Its antigen remains unidentified.

CDR1 is MNHEY and CDR2 is SMNVEV in the germline V gene (reference sequence). V dropped 7 bases and J dropped 7; count of bases not matched to a gene: 11. This CDR3 region has 15 residues. Sequenced input: PBMCs. The chain uses TRBV27 and TRBJ2-1, with 9 bases identical to TRBD2. The source of this sequence is a woman aged 45 to 65 in good health and CMV-seropositive. The DNA for the CDR3 is TGTGCCAGCACCGTGTCGGGACTAGCATTGAATGAGCAGTTCTTC. Protein sequence: CASTVSGLALNEQFF.